Detailed here is one T cell receptor beta chain. Its specificity is unknown. This entry belongs to a study of PD-1 blockade in mismatch repair-deficient tumors. For the study at large: All were previously treated, progressing patients with around eleven mismatch repair-deficient cancer types. Study conclusions and caveats: Tumor-resident clones, often absent from pretreatment blood, expanded after pembrolizumab and then contracted.

Using immunoSEQ multiplex PCR, the repertoire was profiled, and TCRdb retains in-frame clones only, with some absent. The data contain 120,000 or so clones, roughly 86% of them seen just once; the ten biggest clones take up about 10%. The J segment lost 8 bases and the V segment lost 6 bases, leaving 14 bases of the junction unmatched. The CDR3 has 16 amino acids. Germline values: CDR1 PRHDT, CDR2 FYEKMQ (reference sequence). Every patient had mismatch repair deficiency by PCR or immunohistochemistry. TCRs were sequenced from a few patients responding to pembrolizumab. This specimen was peripheral blood, taken approximately 73 weeks after starting pembrolizumab. The rearrangement joins TRBV13 to TRBJ2-1; 9 bases fit TRBD1. The receptor comes from an adult with mismatch repair-deficient cancer. As DNA, the CDR3 is TGTGCCAGCAGTCCTACCGGGACAGGGCACGTCTATGAGCAGTTCTTC. This translates into CASSPTGTGHVYEQFF.